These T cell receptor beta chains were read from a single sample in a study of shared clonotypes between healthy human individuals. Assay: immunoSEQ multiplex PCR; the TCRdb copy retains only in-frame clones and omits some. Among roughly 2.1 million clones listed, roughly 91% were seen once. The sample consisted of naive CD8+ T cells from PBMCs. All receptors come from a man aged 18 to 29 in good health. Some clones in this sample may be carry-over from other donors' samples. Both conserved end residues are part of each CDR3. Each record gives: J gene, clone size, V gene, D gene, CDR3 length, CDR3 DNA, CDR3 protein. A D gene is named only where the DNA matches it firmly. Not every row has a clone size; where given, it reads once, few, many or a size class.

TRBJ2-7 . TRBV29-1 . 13 TGCAGCGTTGAGGGTGGGGTAGCCTACGAGCAGTACTTC CSVEGGVAYEQYF
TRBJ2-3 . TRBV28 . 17 TGTGCCAGCAGCATAATCCCGCTAGGGTTAAGCACAGATACGCAGTATTTT CASSIIPLGLSTDTQYF
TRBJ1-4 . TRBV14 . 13 TGTGCCAGCAGCCAAATCAGGGGTGAAAAACTGTTTTTT CASSQIRGEKLFF
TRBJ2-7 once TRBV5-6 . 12 TGTGCCAGCAGCCTTGGGTCCCACGAGCAGTACTTC CASSLGSHEQYF
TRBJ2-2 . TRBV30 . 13 TGTGCCTGGACAGGGGTGAACACCGGGGAGCTGTTTTTT CAWTGVNTGELFF
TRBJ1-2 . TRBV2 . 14 TGTGCCAGCACCAACCCCAGGGCTCCCTATGGCTACACCTTC CASTNPRAPYGYTF
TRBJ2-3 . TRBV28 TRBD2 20 TGTGCCAGCAGGCCACCGGGACTAGCGGGAGGGGTACAGGGCACAGATACGCAGTATTTT CASRPPGLAGGVQGTDTQYF
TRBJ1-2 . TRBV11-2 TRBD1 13 TGTGCCAGCAGCCAAGGGACAGGGAAGGGCTACACCTTC CASSQGTGKGYTF
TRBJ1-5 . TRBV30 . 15 TGTGCCTGGAGTACGTACTGGGGGCGCAGTCAGCCCCAGCATTTT CAWSTYWGRSQPQHF
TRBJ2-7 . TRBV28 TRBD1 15 TGTGCCAGCAGTTTCGGGACAGGGGACGCCTACGAGCAGTACTTC CASSFGTGDAYEQYF
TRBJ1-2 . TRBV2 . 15 TGTGCCAGCAGTGAAATCCGGGCAGCTAACTATGGCTACACCTTC CASSEIRAANYGYTF
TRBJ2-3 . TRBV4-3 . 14 TGCGCCAGCAGCCCCCGACTATCCCTCGATACGCAGTATTTT CASSPRLSLDTQYF
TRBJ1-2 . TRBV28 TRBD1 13 TGTGCCAGCAGCCACGACAGGGAAGGAGGCTACACCTTC CASSHDREGGYTF
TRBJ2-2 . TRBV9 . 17 TGTGCCAGCAGCGTAGTGGTTTTCCCAAAGGGAACCGGGGAGCTGTTTTTT CASSVVVFPKGTGELFF
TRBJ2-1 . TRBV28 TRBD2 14 TGTGCCAGCAGACCGGGACTAGCTAACAATGAGCAGTTCTTC CASRPGLANNEQFF
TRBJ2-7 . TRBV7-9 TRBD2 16 TGTGCCAGCAGCCCGCCGGCCGGGACTATTCACTACGAGCAGTACTTC CASSPPAGTIHYEQYF
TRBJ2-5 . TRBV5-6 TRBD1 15 TGTGCCAGCAGCTTGGAAGTTACAGGGGGGGAGACCCAGTACTTC CASSLEVTGGETQYF
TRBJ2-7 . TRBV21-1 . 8 TGTGCCAGCAGCCACGATGGGTTC CASSHDGF
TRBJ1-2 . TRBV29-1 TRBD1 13 TGCAGCGTTGTAGGGGGCGCCGACTATGGCTACACCTTC CSVVGGADYGYTF
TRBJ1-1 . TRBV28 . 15 TGTGCCAGCAGCAGCCAGGGAGATCTGCTTGCTGGAGCTTTCTTT CASSSQGDLLAGAFF
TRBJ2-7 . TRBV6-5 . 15 TGTGCCAGCAGTCCCCGGGACCGGCCCTTCTACGAGCAGTACTTC CASSPRDRPFYEQYF
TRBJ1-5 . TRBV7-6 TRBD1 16 TGTGCCAGCAGCTTGGCAGGGGGGGATAGCAATCAGCCCCAGCATTTT CASSLAGGDSNQPQHF
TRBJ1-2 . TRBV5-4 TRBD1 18 TGTGCCAGCAGCTTACGGGGACAGGGGTATGTTGCTCACTATGGCTACACCTTC CASSLRGQGYVAHYGYTF
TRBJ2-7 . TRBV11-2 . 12 TGTGCCAGCAGCTCGCTAGCGACTCAGCAGTACTTC CASSSLATQQYF
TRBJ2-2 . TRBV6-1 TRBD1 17 TGTGCCAGCAGTGGCGACAGGGACAGTGAGAACACCGGGGAGCTGTTTTTT CASSGDRDSENTGELFF
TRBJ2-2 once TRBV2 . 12 TGTGCCAGCAGTGGGAACACCGGGGAGCTGTTTTTT CASSGNTGELFF
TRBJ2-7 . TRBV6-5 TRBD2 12 TGTGCCAGCAGCGCTAGCGGCTACGAGCAGTACTTC CASSASGYEQYF
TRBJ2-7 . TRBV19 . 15 TGTGCCAGTAGTAATGTTGAAGACGGCCGGCGTGGGCAGTACTTC CASSNVEDGRRGQYF
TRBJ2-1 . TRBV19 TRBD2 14 TGTGCCAGTAGTCCGGGAGGGCGTTACAATGAGCAGTTCTTC CASSPGGRYNEQFF
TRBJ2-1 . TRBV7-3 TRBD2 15 TGTGCCAGCAGCTTCCTAGCGGCCTCCTACAATGAGCAGTTCTTC CASSFLAASYNEQFF
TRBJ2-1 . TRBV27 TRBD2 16 TGTGCCAGCAGTTCCGGACTAGCGGGACCCTACAATGAGCAGTTCTTC CASSSGLAGPYNEQFF
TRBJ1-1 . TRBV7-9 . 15 TGTGCCAGCAGCTTATCTTTAGGGACGAACACTGAAGCTTTCTTT CASSLSLGTNTEAFF
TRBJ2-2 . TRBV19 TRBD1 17 TGTGCCAGTTGGGACAGGGGTATCACAGGGAGCACCGGGGAGCTGTTTTTT CASWDRGITGSTGELFF
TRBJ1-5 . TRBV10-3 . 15 TGTGCCATCAGTGTTGGAGGAGACCGCAATCAGCCCCAGCATTTT CAISVGGDRNQPQHF
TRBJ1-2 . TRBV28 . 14 TGTGCCAGCAGTCTTCGGACGGAAAACTATGGCTACACCTTC CASSLRTENYGYTF
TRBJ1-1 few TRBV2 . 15 TGTGCCAGCAGAAGGCAGGCGAGGGTGGACACTGAAGCTTTCTTT CASRRQARVDTEAFF
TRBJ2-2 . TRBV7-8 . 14 TGTGCCAGCAGCGAAGGGGTGTTGACCGGGGAGCTGTTTTTT CASSEGVLTGELFF
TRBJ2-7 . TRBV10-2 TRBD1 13 TGCGCCACGTGGGACAGGGAGTACTACGAGCAGTACTTC CATWDREYYEQYF
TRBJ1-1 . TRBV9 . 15 TGTGCCAGCAGCGCACCCTTAGGGGCCGGCACTGAAGCTTTCTTT CASSAPLGAGTEAFF
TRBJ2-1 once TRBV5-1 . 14 TGCGCCAGCAGCTTTACGGGGGCGCCCAATGAGCAGTTCTTC CASSFTGAPNEQFF
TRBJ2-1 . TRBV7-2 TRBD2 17 TGTGCCAGCAGCCCGCAACCTAGCGGGAGGGTCGTCCATGAGCAGTTCTTC CASSPQPSGRVVHEQFF
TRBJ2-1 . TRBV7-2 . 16 TGTGCCAGCAGCTTAGGTTCCACCCCCTCCTACAATGAGCAGTTCTTC CASSLGSTPSYNEQFF
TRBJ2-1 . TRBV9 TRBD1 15 TGTGCCAGCAGCGTAGAAGGGACAGGGACCAATGAGCAGTTCTTC CASSVEGTGTNEQFF
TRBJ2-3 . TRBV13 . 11 TGTGCCAGCAGCTTCGCAGATACGCAGTATTTT CASSFADTQYF
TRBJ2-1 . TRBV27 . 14 TGTGCCAGCAGTCCCTGGGGTAGCGGCCTTGAGCAGTTCTTC CASSPWGSGLEQFF
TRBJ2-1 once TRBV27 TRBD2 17 TGTGCCAGCAGTTTATTAACGCTAGCGGGATCTAGGAATGAGCAGTTCTTC CASSLLTLAGSRNEQFF
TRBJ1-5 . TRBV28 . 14 TGTGCCAGCAGTTCGACTGATAGCAATCAGCCCCAGCATTTT CASSSTDSNQPQHF
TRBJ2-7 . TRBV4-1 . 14 TGCGCCAGCAGCCCCCAGAGGGGAGACAACGAGCAGTACTTC CASSPQRGDNEQYF
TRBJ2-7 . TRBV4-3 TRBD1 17 TGCGCCAGCAGCCCCTCGACAGGGGCCTTAAGATTATACGAGCAGTACTTC CASSPSTGALRLYEQYF
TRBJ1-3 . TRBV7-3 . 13 TGTGCCAGCAGCCCCGGGCCCTCAAACACCATATATTTT CASSPGPSNTIYF
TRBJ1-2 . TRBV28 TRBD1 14 TGTGCCAGCAACTACCCGGGACAGGGTTATGGCTACACCTTC CASNYPGQGYGYTF
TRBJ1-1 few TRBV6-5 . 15 TGTGCCAGCAGTTACGAGGAAGGAGGGAACACTGAAGCTTTCTTT CASSYEEGGNTEAFF
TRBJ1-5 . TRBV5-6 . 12 TGTGCCAGCAGCTTGGGACGGGAGCCCCAGCATTTT CASSLGREPQHF
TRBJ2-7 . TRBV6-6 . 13 TGTGCCAGCAGTTACCTGGAGGCTAGCGAGCAGTACTTC CASSYLEASEQYF